Detailed here is one T cell receptor beta chain. As yet, its antigen is unknown. Clones were sequenced by immunoSEQ multiplex PCR, and TCRdb holds only the in-frame ones, with some missing. The sample lists about 400,000 clones, approximately 90% occurring once. This sample was taken from a study of Ad26.COV2.S vaccination and SARS-CoV-2 variants. Treatment defined: 15 to 20 received Ad26.COV2.S at low or high dose, single or two shots; several received placebo; per-sample allocation not given. Sample collection was performed on day 63 after the first vaccine or placebo injection. Notes on the study in general: Compared with placebo recipients, vaccine recipients had higher spike-specific TCR breadth. Vaccinated and placebo-treated recipients had similar non-spike TCR breadth.

CDR3 length equals 15 residues. The ends were cut back, 3 bases at V and 3 bases at J, with 12 bases in the middle. CDR1 and CDR2 (germline): MDHEN, SYDVKM. This TCR was sampled from a person between 18 and 65 years old who received the Ad26.COV2.S COVID-19 vaccine or a placebo. The rearrangement uses TRBV28 and TRBJ1-5; a weak D match, TRBD1 (5 bases). Sequencing used peripheral blood, obtained in a trial of Ad26.COV2.S vaccine versus placebo. CDR3 sequence: CASSFWGNSNQPQHF. The CDR3 region has the DNA TGTGCCAGCAGTTTTTGGGGCAATTCCAATCAGCCCCAGCATTTT.